This T cell receptor (beta chain) was recovered during a study of Graves' ophthalmopathy and Graves' hyperthyroidism. Whole-study context: Peripheral blood sampling preceded any treatment and occurred at initial diagnosis.

This clonotype has ten or more counts. This CDR3 spans 13 amino acids. CDR1 is GTSNPN, CDR2 SVGIG, per germline (reference sequence). V shed 2 bases and J shed 2 bases, with 7 bases lying between them. Amplification of the TCR beta CDR3 regions used RNA transcripts (as template). Second-round multiplex PCR came after first-round RT-PCR with HTBI primers. Each CDR3 protein gets one entry after TCRdb re-called the multiplex PCR reads with MiXCR. The sample has hundreds of thousands of distinct CDR3 sequences, about 20% seen once. The chain uses TRBV30 and TRBJ1-5, with TRBD1 as a possible D gene (6 bases). This clonotype was sampled from a woman in her late teens or twenties with stable Graves' hyperthyroidism. Some clones in this sample may be carry-over from other donors' samples. Sequenced material: peripheral blood. The CDR3 sequence is CAWSTGRNQPQHF. In nucleotides, the CDR3 is TGTGCCTGGAGTACAGGGCGCAATCAGCCCCAGCATTTT.